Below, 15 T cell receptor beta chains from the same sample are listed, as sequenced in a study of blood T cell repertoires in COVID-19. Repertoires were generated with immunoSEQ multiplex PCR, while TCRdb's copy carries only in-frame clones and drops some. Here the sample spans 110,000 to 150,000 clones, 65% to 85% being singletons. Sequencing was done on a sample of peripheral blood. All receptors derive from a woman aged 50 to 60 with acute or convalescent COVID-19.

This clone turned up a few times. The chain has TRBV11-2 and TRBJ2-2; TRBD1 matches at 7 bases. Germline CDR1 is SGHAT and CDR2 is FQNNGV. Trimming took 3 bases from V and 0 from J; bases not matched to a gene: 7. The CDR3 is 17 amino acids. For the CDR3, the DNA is TGTGCCAGCAGCTTTTTATTTGGGACAGCGAACACCGGGGAGCTGTTTTTT. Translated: CASSFLFGTANTGELFF.

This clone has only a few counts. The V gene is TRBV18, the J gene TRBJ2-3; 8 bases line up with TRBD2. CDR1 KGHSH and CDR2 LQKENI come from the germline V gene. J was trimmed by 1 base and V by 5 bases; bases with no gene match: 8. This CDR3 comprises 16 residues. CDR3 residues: CASSTRGDPRTDTQYF. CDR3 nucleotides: TGTGCCAGCTCAACGCGGGGGGACCCACGCACAGATACGCAGTATTTT.

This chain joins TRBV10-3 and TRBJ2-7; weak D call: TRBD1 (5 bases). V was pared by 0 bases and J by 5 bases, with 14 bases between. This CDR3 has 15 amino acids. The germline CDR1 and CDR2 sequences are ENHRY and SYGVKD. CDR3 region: CAISESQGKINEQYF. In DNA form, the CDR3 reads TGTGCCATCAGTGAGTCGCAGGGAAAGATCAACGAGCAGTACTTC.

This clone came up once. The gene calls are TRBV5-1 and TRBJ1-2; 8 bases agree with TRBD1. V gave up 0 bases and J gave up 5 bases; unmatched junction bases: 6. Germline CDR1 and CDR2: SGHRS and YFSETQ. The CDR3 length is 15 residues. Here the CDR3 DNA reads TGCGCCAGCAGCTTGGACCAGGGGGCCGTATATGGCTACACCTTC. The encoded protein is CASSLDQGAVYGYTF.

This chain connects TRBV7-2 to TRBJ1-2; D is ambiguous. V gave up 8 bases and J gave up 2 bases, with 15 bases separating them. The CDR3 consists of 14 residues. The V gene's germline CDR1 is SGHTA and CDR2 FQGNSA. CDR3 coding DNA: TGTGCCAGCCGTCCCGTGGGAGGGAACTATGGCTACACCTTC. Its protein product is CASRPVGGNYGYTF. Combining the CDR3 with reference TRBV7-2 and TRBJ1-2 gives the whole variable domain GAGVSQSPSNKVTEKGKDVELRCDPISGHTALYWYRQSLGQGLEFLIYFQGNSAPDKSGLPSDRFSAERTGGSVSTLTIQRTQQEDSAVYLCASRPVGGNYGYTFGSGTRLTVV.

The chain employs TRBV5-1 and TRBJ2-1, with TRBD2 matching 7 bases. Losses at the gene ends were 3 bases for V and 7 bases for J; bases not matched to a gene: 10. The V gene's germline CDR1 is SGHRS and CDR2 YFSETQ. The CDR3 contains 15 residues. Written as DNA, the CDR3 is TGCGCCAGCAGCTATTACGGGACTATCGGGAATGAGCAGTTCTTC. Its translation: CASSYYGTIGNEQFF.

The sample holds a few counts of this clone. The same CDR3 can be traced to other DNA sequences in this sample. The DNA of the CDR3 is TGTGCCAGCAGTGACTCTGCAACTAATGAAAAACTGTTTTTT. This translates into CASSDSATNEKLFF. This rearrangement joins TRBV2 to TRBJ1-4, with D hard to call. The length of the CDR3 is 14 residues. Trimming left V 3 bases short and J 0 bases short, with 5 bases between. In germline, CDR1 is SNHLY, CDR2 FYNNEI.

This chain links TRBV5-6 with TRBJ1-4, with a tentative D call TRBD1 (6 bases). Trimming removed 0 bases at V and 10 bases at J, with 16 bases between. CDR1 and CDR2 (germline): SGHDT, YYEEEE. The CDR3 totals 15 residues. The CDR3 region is CASSLGGRGAGKLFF. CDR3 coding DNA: TGTGCCAGCAGCTTGGGGGGCAGGGGAGCTGGAAAACTGTTTTTT.

The CDR3 DNA is TGTGCCACAGGACAGGGGGGGACTGAAGCTTTCTTT. Its protein product is CATGQGGTEAFF. The chain links TRBV6-5 to TRBJ1-1; 10 bases are a match to TRBD1. Unmatched junction bases numbered 4, after V lost 10 bases and J lost 5 bases. The CDR3 contains 12 residues. Germline assignment: CDR1 MNHEY and CDR2 SVGAGI.

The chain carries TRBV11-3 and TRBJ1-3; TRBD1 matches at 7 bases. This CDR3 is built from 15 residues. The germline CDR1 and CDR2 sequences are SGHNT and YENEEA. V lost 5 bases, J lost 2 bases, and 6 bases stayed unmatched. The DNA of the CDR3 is TGTGCCAGCAGCCGAGGGACAGACACTGGAAACACCATATATTTT. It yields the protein CASSRGTDTGNTIYF.

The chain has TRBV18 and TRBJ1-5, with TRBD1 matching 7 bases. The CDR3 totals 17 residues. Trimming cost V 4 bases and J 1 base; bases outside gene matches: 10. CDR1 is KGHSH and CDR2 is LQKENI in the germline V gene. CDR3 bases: TGTGCCAGCTCACTATACCGGACAGGAGTGAGCAATCAGCCCCAGCATTTT. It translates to CASSLYRTGVSNQPQHF.

CDR3 amino acids: CASSQRRGQHMNTEAFF. DNA of the CDR3: TGTGCCAGCAGCCAAAGGAGGGGACAGCATATGAACACTGAAGCTTTCTTT. V usage is TRBV16 and J usage is TRBJ1-1, with 7 bases fitting TRBD1. The J segment lost 0 bases and the V segment lost 2 bases, leaving 9 bases of the junction unmatched. From germline, CDR1 is KGHSY and CDR2 FQNENV. CDR3 length: 17 residues.

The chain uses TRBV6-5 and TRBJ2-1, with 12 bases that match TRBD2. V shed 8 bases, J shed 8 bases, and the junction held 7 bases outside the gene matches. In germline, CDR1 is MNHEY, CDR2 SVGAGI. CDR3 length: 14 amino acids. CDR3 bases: TGTGCCAGCCAGCTAGCGGGGGGGTCCGATGAGCAGTTCTTC. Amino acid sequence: CASQLAGGSDEQFF.

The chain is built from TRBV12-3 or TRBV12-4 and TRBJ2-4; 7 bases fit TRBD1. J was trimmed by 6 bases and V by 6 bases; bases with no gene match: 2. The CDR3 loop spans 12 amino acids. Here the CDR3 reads CASRGTANIQYF. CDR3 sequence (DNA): TGTGCCAGCAGGGGGACAGCAAACATTCAGTACTTC.

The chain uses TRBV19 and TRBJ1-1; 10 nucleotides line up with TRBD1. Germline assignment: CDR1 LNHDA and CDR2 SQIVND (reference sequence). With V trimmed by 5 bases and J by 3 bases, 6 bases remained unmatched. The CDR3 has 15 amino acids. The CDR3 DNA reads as TGTGCCAGTAGTGCCAGACAGGGGGCCTACACTGAAGCTTTCTTT. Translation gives CASSARQGAYTEAFF.